This T cell receptor beta chain was captured by sequencing in a study of blood T cell repertoires in COVID-19 (dated by TCRdb to 2020 to 2022). Broadly, across the study: Collaborator samples came from the United States, Italy and Spain and covered acute and convalescent phases of COVID-19. The samples were drawn from two sources: the first 160 participants of the ongoing ImmuneRACE study, and 1,200 or so subjects contributed by 6 global collaborators. Subjects who had been exposed to COVID-19, were actively infected with it, or had recovered from it provided the deeply sampled blood TCRbeta repertoires that made up the dataset. Nearly every sample came with metadata listing a de-identified subject ID, COVID-19 status, age in years and sex. The prospective study material was composed of cDNA or gDNA derived from T cells, B-cell-depleted T cells, or PBMCs. Where available, HLA class I and class II types were obtained from metadata supplied by the sample provider rather than from assay-based typing. The repertoires were made available in a free public database intended to serve as a resource for research on the immune response to SARS-CoV-2.

TCRbeta CDR3 regions were amplified from genomic DNA by means of the immunoSEQ Assay, a bias-controlled multiplex PCR. Per the original workflow: The number of nucleated cells in each sample was estimated by amplification of reference gene primers within the assay. To quantify the absolute abundance of each unique TCRbeta CDR3 rearrangement, sequence reads were collapsed and filtered. For each sample, productive Simpson clonality was calculated as the square root of Simpson's diversity index over productive rearrangements. In its TCRdb copy, this immuneACCESS table keeps in-frame sequences only and misses some clones. Where compared with another copy, unresolved V genes explain less than half of these, and the others have no known cause. D and trimming were read from the DNA, whereas the V and J calls and clone size are those reported in that table. Here the sample has a few hundred thousand clones; just under 90% occur a single time. Around 10% of the sample rests with the top ten.

Participants in the prospective study were aged 18 to 89 years, lived in some 24 United States geographic areas, and enrolled through a virtual design. In the prospective study, cohorts were assigned on the basis of participant-reported clinical history obtained from a screening survey and a study questionnaire. Recovered participants in ImmuneRACE Cohort 3 were defined as having two consecutive negative NP/OP PCR tests, clearance from a healthcare professional, or resolution of symptoms. In the prospective study, whole blood, serum and a nasopharyngeal or oropharyngeal swab were collected from each participant by mobile phlebotomists. Additional blood draws and questionnaires over an approximately two-month period could optionally be provided by prospective study participants. Prospective study blood samples were shipped either frozen or at room temperature before DNA extraction. Worth noting for this clone: Its cognate antigen has yet to be identified. No per-base quality is available; no much larger clone lies one base away.

Here is what the overall study found, with its caveats: The quantity of clinical and demographic metadata differed by source and by participant and was supplied without curation.

According to the germline V gene, CDR1 reads KGHSH and CDR2 reads LQKENI. The CDR3 numbers 16 residues from cysteine through phenylalanine. Only the CDR3 region is kept as DNA, spanning 48 bases read in frame from base 1. Here V drops 3 bases and J drops 5 bases, and the junction holds 10 bases not matched to any gene. The chain couples TRBV18 to TRBJ2-1; 7 bases in the middle match TRBD1. Sequenced input: PBMCs or T cells enriched from blood (not recorded which). The clonotype originates from a woman aged 45-65 years who had recovered from COVID-19. In nucleotides, the sequence is TGTGCCAGCTCACCCGGACAGGTAGGTATCCACAATGAGCAGTTCTTC. Protein translation: CASSPGQVGIHNEQFF.